A selection of T cell receptor beta chains follows, all from one sample in a study of blood T cell repertoires in COVID-19. Only in-frame clones appear in the TCRdb table, and some are missing; sequencing was by immunoSEQ multiplex PCR. Counted here are about 160,000 clones, around four fifths occurring once; the ten biggest clones make up roughly 8%. Sequenced sample: peripheral blood. The receptors stem from a man aged 40-49 years who had recovered from COVID-19. Both conserved end residues are part of each CDR3. A D gene is named only where the DNA matches it firmly. Clone sizes are given selectively: once, few, many, or a class where the clone is expanded.

V	J	size	D	CDR3	DNA
TRBV11-3	TRBJ2-7	.	.	CASSLNRNYEQYF	TGTGCCAGCAGCTTAAACAGGAACTACGAGCAGTACTTC
TRBV29-1	TRBJ1-2	.	.	CSVEDPEGDVVGYTF	TGCAGCGTTGAAGACCCCGAGGGGGACGTGGTTGGCTACACCTTC
TRBV5-1	TRBJ2-1	.	.	CASSAGGDEQFF	TGCGCCAGCAGCGCCGGCGGAGATGAGCAGTTCTTC
TRBV7-3	TRBJ2-1	.	.	CASSRLRGEQFF	TGTGCCAGCAGCCGTCTCCGGGGTGAGCAGTTCTTC
TRBV7-9	TRBJ1-1	.	.	CASSQSQGLTEAFF	TGTGCCAGCAGCCAATCCCAGGGACTTACTGAAGCTTTCTTT
TRBV11-3	TRBJ2-3	.	TRBD1	CASSSRQGASTDTQYF	TGTGCCAGCAGCTCCAGACAGGGGGCTAGCACAGATACGCAGTATTTT
TRBV21-1	TRBJ2-3	.	.	CAHVAGFTDTQYF	TGTGCCCATGTGGCGGGATTCACAGATACGCAGTATTTT
TRBV24-1	TRBJ2-2	once	TRBD1	CATSDPYRGRTGELFF	TGTGCCACCAGTGATCCTTACAGGGGGCGGACCGGGGAGCTGTTTTTT
TRBV6-6	TRBJ2-2	.	TRBD2	CASSLRTSGGARTGELFF	TGTGCCAGCAGTCTGAGGACTAGCGGGGGGGCGCGCACCGGGGAGCTGTTTTTT
TRBV5-4	TRBJ2-7	.	TRBD1	CASSNRDSSYEQYF	TGTGCCAGCAGCAACCGGGACAGTTCCTACGAGCAGTACTTC
TRBV30	TRBJ1-2	.	TRBD1	CAWSPGTGAWGYTF	TGTGCCTGGAGTCCCGGGACAGGGGCTTGGGGCTACACCTTC
TRBV29-1	TRBJ2-5	.	.	CSVEEMETQYF	TGCAGCGTTGAGGAGATGGAGACCCAGTACTTC
TRBV11-3	TRBJ2-1	.	.	CASRATGNSSYNEQFF	TGTGCCAGCAGGGCGACGGGTAATAGCTCCTACAATGAGCAGTTCTTC
TRBV7-2	TRBJ2-7	.	TRBD2	CASSLNPSGSYEQYF	TGTGCCAGCAGCTTAAATCCTAGCGGCTCCTACGAGCAGTACTTC
TRBV5-6	TRBJ2-5	.	.	CASSLPGHTQETQYF	TGTGCCAGCAGTCTGCCAGGACACACCCAAGAGACCCAGTACTTC
TRBV4-2	TRBJ1-1	few	TRBD1	CASSQDRWDRAAFF	TGTGCCAGCAGCCAAGATCGGTGGGACAGGGCTGCTTTCTTT
TRBV18	TRBJ1-2	.	.	CASSPRGGAGYTF	TGTGCCAGCTCACCACGGGGGGGCGCGGGCTACACCTTC
TRBV27	TRBJ2-1	.	.	CASSYGLGEQFF	TGTGCCAGCAGTTACGGTCTTGGTGAGCAGTTCTTC
TRBV7-2	TRBJ2-1	many	.	CASSSNLKEQFF	TGTGCCAGCAGCTCTAACCTGAAAGAGCAGTTCTTC
TRBV4-3	TRBJ1-4	once	TRBD1	CASSQDPHGDRGKKLFF	TGCGCCAGCAGCCAAGATCCCCACGGGGACAGGGGTAAAAAACTGTTTTTT
TRBV11-2	TRBJ2-1	.	TRBD2	CASRGLAGEGEQFF	TGTGCCAGCAGGGGACTAGCGGGAGAGGGTGAGCAGTTCTTC
TRBV21-1	TRBJ2-7	.	.	CASMLVKGVCIWYF	TGTGCCAGCATGTTGGTGAAGGGGGTCTGTATCTGGTACTTC
TRBV7-9	TRBJ2-7	.	.	CASSSPRVYEQYF	TGTGCCAGCAGCTCCCCCAGGGTCTACGAGCAGTACTTC
TRBV5-1	TRBJ2-5	.	TRBD2	CASSLARTSGQETQYF	TGCGCCAGCAGCTTGGCCCGGACTAGCGGACAAGAGACCCAGTACTTC
TRBV25-1	TRBJ1-5	.	TRBD1	CASSRQGAGQPQHF	TGTGCCAGCAGTCGACAGGGGGCTGGGCAGCCCCAGCATTTT
TRBV28	TRBJ1-5	.	.	CASSSPPSSNQPQHF	TGTGCCAGCAGTTCTCCCCCCAGTAGCAATCAGCCCCAGCATTTT
TRBV7-2	TRBJ2-5	.	TRBD1	CASSAGQGGETQYF	TGTGCCAGCAGCGCCGGACAGGGAGGAGAGACCCAGTACTTC
TRBV19	TRBJ2-7	.	.	CASSIQGGSYEQYF	TGTGCCAGTAGTATCCAGGGTGGGTCCTACGAGCAGTACTTC
TRBV6-2/TRBV6-3	TRBJ2-7	.	TRBD2	CASIPHQGAGGQEQYF	TGTGCCAGCATCCCCCACCAGGGAGCGGGAGGGCAAGAGCAGTACTTC
TRBV28	TRBJ2-3	.	TRBD1	CASSDRGGDTQYF	TGTGCCAGCAGTGACAGGGGAGGAGATACGCAGTATTTT